The rows below give T cell receptor beta chains drawn from one sample of a study of blood T cell repertoires in COVID-19. Method: immunoSEQ multiplex PCR; TCRdb's copy keeps in-frame clones and lacks some. There are 400,000 or so clones in the sample; over 75% occur only once, and around 1.9% lies in the top ten. The source material was PBMCs or T cells enriched from blood (not recorded which). The receptors originated from a man aged 40-49 years in a cohort exposed to, infected with or recovered from COVID-19 (not recorded which). CDR3s include the opening cysteine and the closing phenylalanine or tryptophan. Fields, in order: J gene, V gene, clone size, D gene, CDR3 DNA, CDR3 protein. A D gene is named only where the DNA matches it firmly. Rows may omit the clone size; those that give it use once, few, many or a size class.

TRBJ2-1 TRBV30 NA TRBD2 TGTGCCTGGAGTGGTTTGGATTTGTTCTCTAGCGGGAGTCGTAATGAGCAGTTCTTC CAWSGLDLFSSGSRNEQFF
TRBJ1-4 TRBV5-1 NA TRBD1 TGCGCCAGCAGCTTGGCCCAGGGGGCTAATGAAAAACTGTTTTTT CASSLAQGANEKLFF
TRBJ1-2 TRBV3-1/TRBV3-2 NA TRBD1 TGTGCCAGCAGCTGGACAGGGGGGAACTATGGCTACACCTTC CASSWTGGNYGYTF
TRBJ2-1 TRBV9 few NA TGTGCCAGCAGCCCCTTTGGGGGGAAGGCTTCCTACAATGAGCAGTTCTTC CASSPFGGKASYNEQFF
TRBJ1-6 TRBV7-8 once NA TGTGCCAGCAACCCGTCCTTCCGGGATTCACCCCTCCACTTT CASNPSFRDSPLHF
TRBJ2-2 TRBV5-6 NA TRBD2 TGTGCCAGCAGCTCGGGACTAGGGTCCGGGGAGCTGTTTTTT CASSSGLGSGELFF
TRBJ2-3 TRBV6-5 NA NA TGTGCCAGCGAAGGGGGTTCGGGCACAGATACGCAGTATTTT CASEGGSGTDTQYF
TRBJ2-1 TRBV27 NA TRBD1 TGTGCCAGCAGTAGCAGGGGGAATGAGCAGTTCTTC CASSSRGNEQFF
TRBJ2-2 TRBV7-9 once NA TGTGCCAACATCAGGGGGGATGGTAACACCGGGGAGCTGTTTTTT CANIRGDGNTGELFF
TRBJ1-3 TRBV15 NA TRBD1 TGTGCCACCAGCCGGACAGGGGGGGCGGGAAACACCATATATTTT CATSRTGGAGNTIYF
TRBJ2-1 TRBV19 few TRBD2 TGTGCCAGTAGTATAGGCCCTACTAGCGGGGGGTACAATGAGCAGTTCTTC CASSIGPTSGGYNEQFF
TRBJ1-1 TRBV27 NA NA TGTGCCAGCAGACTAAACACTGAAGCTTTCTTT CASRLNTEAFF
TRBJ1-2 TRBV5-1 NA NA TGCGCCAGCAGCTCAGGTGACAGATACTATGGCTACACCTTC CASSSGDRYYGYTF
TRBJ2-1 TRBV15 NA TRBD2 TGTGCCACCAGCAGAGAACGGCTGGCGGGAGGCTACAATGAGCAGTTCTTC CATSRERLAGGYNEQFF
TRBJ2-7 TRBV25-1 once NA TGTGCCAGCAGTGATTCGACTAGAATCCACGAGCAGTACTTC CASSDSTRIHEQYF
TRBJ2-2 TRBV30 NA NA TGTGCCTGGAGTGCGGACTGGGTCACCGGGGAGCTGTTTTTT CAWSADWVTGELFF
TRBJ2-1 TRBV7-6 NA TRBD2 TGTGCCAGCAGCTTTGGGGGAGGGCGTTCCAATGAGCAGTTCTTC CASSFGGGRSNEQFF
TRBJ2-3 TRBV6-2/TRBV6-3 NA NA TGTGCCAGCAGTTACTCGAGAGCCCCAGATACGCAGTATTTT CASSYSRAPDTQYF
TRBJ2-2 TRBV7-3 NA TRBD2 TGTGCCAGCAGCTCCGTACTAGCGGGAGGGCCGCTGTTTTTT CASSSVLAGGPLFF
TRBJ1-6 TRBV25-1 NA TRBD1 TGTGCCAGCAGTGGGACAGGAAATTCACCCCTCCACTTT CASSGTGNSPLHF
TRBJ2-1 TRBV27 NA TRBD2 TGTGCCAGCAGTTTATCGGGGACTAGCGGGAGAAATGAGCAGTTCTTC CASSLSGTSGRNEQFF
TRBJ1-3 TRBV10-1 NA NA TGCGCCAGCAGTGTCCGGGGGGGCGAGATTGATTTT CASSVRGGEIDF
TRBJ2-1 TRBV5-1 few TRBD2 TGCGCCAGCAGCTTGGTTGCGGGGACTAGAGGTAATGAGCAGTTCTTC CASSLVAGTRGNEQFF
TRBJ2-4 TRBV19 NA NA TGTGCCAGTAGTATAGATCAGGGGCGTCCCAAAAACATTCAGTACTTC CASSIDQGRPKNIQYF
TRBJ1-2 TRBV2 NA TRBD1 TGTGCCAGCAGACGGGACAGCGTAAACTATGGCTACACCTTC CASRRDSVNYGYTF
TRBJ2-4 TRBV14 NA TRBD2 TGTGCCAGCAGCTTAGCGGGGGAAGACATTCAGTACTTC CASSLAGEDIQYF
TRBJ2-3 TRBV28 NA TRBD1 TGTGCCAGCAGCCCGGGACAGGGGGCGGGAGATACGCAGTATTTT CASSPGQGAGDTQYF
TRBJ1-1 TRBV5-1 few NA TGCGCCAGCAGCGTACAGGGGAACACTGAAGCTTTCTTT CASSVQGNTEAFF
TRBJ2-1 TRBV24-1 few TRBD2 TGTGCCACCAGCCATGCGGGAGGGCCTGTCGATGAGCAGTTCTTC CATSHAGGPVDEQFF
TRBJ2-7 TRBV21-1 few NA TGTGCCAGCAGCGGACCGGGACTAGCGGATAAACGCGACTACGAGCAGTACTTC CASSGPGLADKRDYEQYF
TRBJ1-3 TRBV6-5 NA TRBD1 TGTGCCAGCAGGAAGACAGGGTCTGGAAACACCATATATTTT CASRKTGSGNTIYF
TRBJ2-1 TRBV3-1/TRBV3-2 NA TRBD2 TGTGCCAGCAGCCAAGATCTTCGACTAGCTGGCAATGAGCAGTTCTTC CASSQDLRLAGNEQFF
TRBJ1-1 TRBV5-4 few NA TGTGCCAGCAGTCCCTTTTCGGGAGCTGAAGCTTTCTTT CASSPFSGAEAFF
TRBJ1-4 TRBV7-8 NA TRBD1 TGTGCCAGCAGCTTAGCGCCAGGGACAGGGTTTAATGAAAAACTGTTTTTT CASSLAPGTGFNEKLFF
TRBJ1-4 TRBV5-1 NA NA TGCGCCAGCAGCCCCGGGACAACAACTAATGAAAAACTGTTTTTT CASSPGTTTNEKLFF
TRBJ2-1 TRBV12-2 NA NA TGTGCAAGTCGCCCTACCGACCAAGGGGTGGGGAATGAGCAGTTCTTC CASRPTDQGVGNEQFF
TRBJ2-3 TRBV5-1 NA NA TGCGCCAGCAGCTTGGGGCAGGCCTCTCCCACAGATACGCAGTATTTT CASSLGQASPTDTQYF
TRBJ2-1 TRBV11-2 NA TRBD1 TGTGCCAGCAGCGACGGCCAGGGGGTCAATGAGCAGTTCTTC CASSDGQGVNEQFF
TRBJ2-7 TRBV7-2 NA NA TGTGCCAGCAGCTTGGGGGGAGTCGTGGGGCAGTACTTC CASSLGGVVGQYF
TRBJ2-5 TRBV5-1 NA NA TGCGCCAGCAGCCCGAGGGTTCCGTTAGGTAGAATAGAGACCCAGTACTTC CASSPRVPLGRIETQYF
TRBJ2-2 TRBV9 NA TRBD2 TGTGCCAGCAGCGTCGCGCCCCTAGCGGCAGCTGACGCGAACACCGGGGAGCTGTTTTTT CASSVAPLAAADANTGELFF
TRBJ2-1 TRBV3-1/TRBV3-2 once TRBD2 TGTGCCAGCAGCCAAGGATTTGTGTTGGGACTAGCGGGAGACGGGAAGTTCTTC CASSQGFVLGLAGDGKFF
TRBJ2-7 TRBV6-1 NA NA TGTGCCAGCAGTGATCGACAGCTCTTATACGAGCAGTACTTC CASSDRQLLYEQYF
TRBJ2-2 TRBV7-9 NA TRBD2 TGTGCCAGCAGCTCGACTAGCGGAGACACCGGGGAGCTGTTTTTT CASSSTSGDTGELFF
TRBJ2-7 TRBV10-1 NA TRBD2 TGCGCCAGCACCCCGGGACTAGCGCCGATTCTGTCCTACGAGCAGTACTTC CASTPGLAPILSYEQYF
TRBJ2-3 TRBV18 NA TRBD1 TGTGCCAGCTCACCAAAGGGACAGGGGGCAGGGGGCACAGATACGCAGTATTTT CASSPKGQGAGGTDTQYF
TRBJ2-3 TRBV18 once TRBD1 TGTGCCAGCTCACCCACCGGGACAGGAGGTCCCACAGATACGCAGTATTTT CASSPTGTGGPTDTQYF
TRBJ2-3 TRBV7-9 NA TRBD2 TGTGCCAGCAGCTTAGAGCGGGAGACCTACACAGATACGCAGTATTTT CASSLERETYTDTQYF
TRBJ2-7 TRBV20-1 NA NA TGCAGTGCTAGTTTGACGGGTACCTACGAGCAGTACTTC CSASLTGTYEQYF
TRBJ2-1 TRBV27 NA TRBD2 TGTGCCAGCAGTCCCCTCCGGACTAGAAGATCCAATGAGCAGTTCTTC CASSPLRTRRSNEQFF
TRBJ1-1 TRBV2 NA TRBD1 TGTGCCAGCAGAACAGGGGGCAAAAGAGGCACTGAAGCTTTCTTT CASRTGGKRGTEAFF
TRBJ2-1 TRBV11-3 NA NA TGTGCCAGCAGCTCGGACAGCTCCTACAATGAGCAGTTCTTC CASSSDSSYNEQFF
TRBJ2-2 TRBV7-2 NA NA TGTGCCAGCAGCGTCGGACTGGCGGCGAACACCGGGGAGCTGTTTTTT CASSVGLAANTGELFF
TRBJ2-1 TRBV18 NA TRBD2 TGTGCCAGCTCACCCCGACTAGCGGGAGAAAATGAGCAGTTCTTC CASSPRLAGENEQFF
TRBJ1-2 TRBV2 NA TRBD1 TGTGCCAGCAGTGTACCTGGACAGGAAACAAACTATGGCTACACCTTC CASSVPGQETNYGYTF
TRBJ2-2 TRBV10-2 NA NA TGCGCCAGCGCGGGCACCGGGGAGCTGTTTTTT CASAGTGELFF
TRBJ1-1 TRBV4-1 NA NA TGCGCCAGCAGCCCTGACAGTACTGAAGCTTTCTTT CASSPDSTEAFF
TRBJ2-2 TRBV4-1 NA NA TGCGCCAGCAGCCAAGTTCTGCGGAAGAACACCGGGGAGCTGTTTTTT CASSQVLRKNTGELFF
TRBJ1-3 TRBV7-9 NA TRBD1 TGTGCCAGCAGCACGGACAGGGCCTCTGGAAACACCATATATTTT CASSTDRASGNTIYF